Presented here are 30 T cell receptor beta chains from one specimen sequenced in a study of kidney transplant recipient with SARS-CoV-2 infection. MiXCR, applied by TCRdb to the reads, yields one record per CDR3 protein. There are 250,000 or so distinct CDR3 sequences in the sample; 29% occur only once, and 7% to 8% lies in the top ten. The specimen was a blood sample, collected at baseline and on approximately day 120 from a kidney transplant recipient. The source is a male patient between 25 and 40 years old who had COVID-19 and was a kidney transplant recipient. Some T cells may arise from the graft donor.

In regard to this clonotype: Given a much more abundant clone one base away, this may be a read error. This sequence joins TRBV12-3 or TRBV12-4 and TRBJ2-7, with 7 positions matching TRBD2. The CDR3 extends over 18 amino acids. The CDR3 nucleotides are TGTGCCAGCAGCCGGGAACGGGGGGACTCGCGACGAACCTACGAGCGGTACTTC. It is translated as CASSRERGDSRRTYERYF.

A few counts support this clonotype. This rearrangement joins TRBV6-5 to TRBJ1-1; 7 positions match TRBD1. The V and J ends lost 6 bases and 6 bases, in that order; junction bases with no gene match: 13. The CDR3 has 15 amino acids. The germline CDR1 and CDR2 sequences are MNHEY and SVGAGI. The CDR3 loop reads CASRTEGQPNAEAFF. The CDR3 bases are TGTGCCAGCAGAACCGAGGGACAGCCTAACGCTGAAGCTTTCTTT.

This clonotype has a count of ten or more. This chain uses TRBV20-1 with TRBJ2-3, with 7 bases aligning to TRBD2. The V segment lost 5 bases and the J segment 8 bases; nucleotides outside the gene matches: 10. The CDR3 consists of 13 residues. The germline CDR1 and CDR2 sequences are DFQATT and SNEGSKA (reference sequence). CDR3 coding DNA: TGCAGTGCTCCGCGGGAGAATAGGGGTACGCAGTATTTT. Protein: CSAPRENRGTQYF.

This clonotype appeared many times. This rearrangement joins TRBV20-1 to TRBJ2-1; 9 bases are shared with TRBD2. In germline, CDR1 is DFQATT, CDR2 SNEGSKA (reference sequence). The CDR3 runs 15 residues. With V trimmed by 0 bases and J by 5 bases, 5 bases remained unmatched. The CDR3 DNA follows: TGCAGTGCTAGAGAACTAGCGGGTATGCACAATGAGCAGTTCTTC. Translation gives CSARELAGMHNEQFF.

A remark on this clonotype: Given a much more abundant clone one base away, this may be a read error. The V and J genes are TRBV4-1 and TRBJ1-2; D is perhaps TRBD1 (5 bases). The CDR3 has 15 amino acids. CDR1 and CDR2 from the germline V gene are MGHRA and YSYEKL. In DNA form, the CDR3 reads TGCGTCAGCAGCCAAATGGGGCGGCGGAACTATGGCTACACCTTC. Translation gives CVSSQMGRRNYGYTF.

On this clonotype: Given a much more abundant clone one base away, this may be a read error. V gene TRBV19 combines with J gene TRBJ1-2; D is ambiguous. This CDR3 spans 17 amino acids. V lost 5 bases and J 4 bases, leaving 23 bases between the germline ends. Per germline, CDR1 LNHDA and CDR2 SQIVND (reference sequence). The CDR3 is CASSAQHTNRKTYGYTF. CDR3 nucleotide sequence: TGTGCCAGTAGTGCCCAGCATACAAATCGAAAGACCTATGGCTACACCTTC. Combining the CDR3 with reference TRBV19 and TRBJ1-2 gives the whole variable domain DGGITQSPKYLFRKEGQNVTLSCEQNLNHDAMYWYRQDPGQGLRLIYYSQIVNDFQKGDIAEGYSVSREKKESFPLTVTSAQKNPTAFYLCASSAQHTNRKTYGYTFGSGTRLTVV.

This chain uses TRBV16 with TRBJ1-2; D is uncertain. The length of the CDR3 is 17 residues. The ends were cut back, 5 bases at V and 4 bases at J, with 23 bases in the middle. Germline loops: CDR1 KGHSY, CDR2 FQNENV. CDR3 sequence: CASSVVVVVRKTYGYTF. CDR3 nucleotides: TGTGCCAGCAGCGTTGTTGTGGTCGTTAGAAAGACCTATGGCTACACCTTC.

The J gene is TRBJ2-7, the V gene TRBV17. The J call is uncertain, as TRBJ1-2 better fits the DNA end. TRBV17 is designated an ORF whose function remains uncertain. This CDR3 is built from 16 residues. CDR3 in amino acids: CSSCLGILGKTYGYTF. The CDR3 DNA reads TGCAGTAGCTGCCTGGGTATTCTGGGAAAGACCTATGGCTACACCTTC.

This clonotype has ten or more counts. The rearrangement joins TRBV28 to TRBJ2-2; no clear D. This CDR3 is 13 amino acids long. The ends were cut back, 5 bases at V and 4 bases at J, with 8 bases in the middle. Germline CDR1 reads MDHEN; CDR2 reads SYDVKM. Here the CDR3 DNA reads TGTGCCAGCAGTCATGAGAGCACCGGGGAGCTGTTTTTT. It encodes CASSHESTGELFF.

This clonotype was seen a few times. This chain connects TRBV10-1 to TRBJ1-2; D is ambiguous. V was clipped by 3 bases and J by 4 bases, with 21 bases between them. Germline assignment: CDR1 WNHNN and CDR2 SYGVQD (reference sequence). The CDR3 covers 17 residues. CDR3 in DNA: TGCGCCAGCAGTGACTCGGGAAGATCGCGAAAGACCTATGGCTACACCTTC. Protein sequence: CASSDSGRSRKTYGYTF.

In this sample, this clonotype turned up many times. The chain carries TRBV15 and TRBJ1-6; D might be TRBD1 (6 bases). V shed 8 bases and J shed 6 bases, with 14 bases lying between them. Germline CDR1 is LNHNV and CDR2 is YYDKDF (reference sequence). This CDR3 region has 14 residues. CDR3 in amino acids: CATSTGSGNSPLHF. The CDR3 nucleotides read TGTGCCACCTCAACAGGGTCCGGTAATTCACCCCTCCACTTT.

There are a few counts of this clonotype. The rearrangement links TRBV11-2 to TRBJ1-6; 8 bases align to TRBD1. Per the germline V gene, CDR1 is SGHAT and CDR2 is FQNNGV. The CDR3 runs 15 residues. Germline trimming cut 5 bases from V and 7 bases from J; bases unmatched to any gene: 7. The CDR3 bases are TGTGCCAGCAGCACCGGACAGGGTAGCAATTCACCCCTCCACTTT. It specifies CASSTGQGSNSPLHF.

A word on this clonotype: This may arise from a read error, as a much more abundant clone is one base away. This rearrangement joins TRBV28 to TRBJ2-2; perhaps TRBD2 as D (6 bases). Germline V gene data show CDR1 as MDHEN and CDR2 as SYDVKM. The CDR3 is 15 residues long. In DNA form, the CDR3 reads TGTGCCAGCACCTTAGGGGACTTCAACACCGGGGAGCTGCTTTTT. This encodes CASTLGDFNTGELLF.

This clonotype was recorded at least ten times. CDR3: CASSPRTSGANVLTF. For the CDR3, the DNA is TGTGCCAGCTCACCTCGGACCTCTGGGGCCAACGTCCTGACTTTC. The chain couples TRBV18 to TRBJ2-6; the D is unclear. CDR1 and CDR2 (germline): KGHSH, LQKENI. The ends were cut back, 3 bases at V and 0 bases at J, with 6 bases in the middle. This CDR3 has 15 amino acids.

Comment on this clonotype: Since a much larger clone is just one base distant, this may be a read error. The CDR3 carries no conserved terminal phenylalanine or tryptophan, so it likely arises from a read error. It is unclear where the CDR3 begins or ends on the DNA, so no DNA is shown, and the CDR3 is as TCRdb lists it. V usage is TRBV8-2 and J usage is TRBJ1-2. TRBV8-2 is a pseudogene locus. The length of the CDR3 is 16 amino acids, counting both ends. CDR3 sequence: CGSGRRDSRKTYGYTI.

The table lists this clonotype with many counts. This chain connects TRBV7-2 to TRBJ1-4; no reliable D call. Per germline, CDR1 SGHTA and CDR2 FQGNSA. Trimming took 5 bases from V and 7 from J, leaving 8 bases between them. The CDR3 length is 12 residues. The CDR3: CASSHPGEKLFF. The CDR3 region has the DNA TGTGCCAGCAGCCACCCGGGTGAAAAACTGTTTTTT.

This clonotype came up many times. CDR3 DNA sequence: TGCGCCAGCCGCACAGGGGGCCTCACCTACGAGCAGTACTTC. Translated: CASRTGGLTYEQYF. This chain connects TRBV5-1 to TRBJ2-7; TRBD1 agrees at 9 bases. Trimming at V came to 7 bases and at J to 2 bases, leaving 7 bases not matched to a gene. The CDR3 contains 14 residues. Germline values: CDR1 SGHRS, CDR2 YFSETQ.

This clonotype was counted at least ten times. This chain uses TRBV6-5 with TRBJ2-4; 10 nucleotides agree with TRBD2. From germline, CDR1 is MNHEY and CDR2 SVGAGI. The V segment lost 2 bases and the J segment 6 bases; nucleotides outside the gene matches: 1. The CDR3 has 14 residues. The CDR3 DNA reads TGTGCCAGCAGTTACGCTAGCGGGAGAAACATTCAGTACTTC. It translates to CASSYASGRNIQYF.

This clonotype has at least ten counts. This chain connects TRBV5-1 to TRBJ1-1; 7 bases are shared with TRBD1. The CDR3 has 16 amino acids. The germline V gene has CDR1 SGHRS and CDR2 YFSETQ. J was trimmed by 0 bases and V by 5 bases; bases with no gene match: 10. DNA of the CDR3: TGCGCCAGCAGGTCTGGGACAGCCACAATGAACACTGAAGCTTTCTTT. Translation: CASRSGTATMNTEAFF.

This clonotype was picked up many times. V usage is TRBV20-1 and J usage is TRBJ2-1; 8 bases line up with TRBD2. The length of the CDR3 is 17 residues. Looked up from germline, CDR1 is DFQATT and CDR2 is SNEGSKA (reference sequence). V lost 2 bases and J lost 0; bases outside the gene matches: 9. The CDR3: CSARTSGYTSSYNEQFF. CDR3 sequence (DNA): TGCAGTGCTAGAACTAGCGGCTATACCAGCTCCTACAATGAGCAGTTCTTC.

As regards this clonotype: A clone one base away is much larger, so this may be a read error. The chain is built from TRBV24-1 and TRBJ2-5; D not resolved. Per the germline V gene, CDR1 is KGHDR and CDR2 is SFDVKD. The CDR3 runs to 16 residues. In DNA form, the CDR3 reads TGTACCACCAGTGATGGGCAGGCCGGCAGTGGGGAGACCCAGTACTTC. Its protein is CTTSDGQAGSGETQYF.

This clonotype has just a few counts. The chain couples TRBV12-3 or TRBV12-4 to TRBJ2-3; 7 bases agree with TRBD1. CDR3 length: 15 amino acids. The J segment lost 10 bases and the V segment lost 5 bases, leaving 15 bases of the junction unmatched. The CDR3 nucleotides read TGTGCCAGCAGTCTTCGACAGGCGGATCAGGGGGCGCAGTATTTT. Translation gives CASSLRQADQGAQYF.

Of note for this clonotype: A read error may explain this, as a much larger clone is one base away. The rearrangement uses TRBV12-3 or TRBV12-4 and TRBJ2-7; D remains ambiguous. This CDR3 has 12 residues. Trimming pared 8 bases from V and 4 bases from J, leaving 12 bases between. CDR3 residues: CASGSSRYEQYF. CDR3 sequence (DNA): TGTGCCAGCGGTTCCTCCCGTTACGAGCAGTACTTC.

The chain links TRBV3-1 to TRBJ1-2; D is ambiguous. CDR3 length: 17 residues. Trimming took 5 bases from V and 4 from J, leaving 23 bases between them. CDR1 is LGHDT and CDR2 is YNNKEL in the germline V gene (reference sequence). CDR3 in amino acids: CASSDCPTPRKTYGYTF. The DNA of the CDR3 is TGTGCCAGCAGCGATTGCCCCACCCCTCGAAAGACCTATGGCTACACCTTC.

This clonotype has at least ten counts. The rearrangement links TRBV7-9 to TRBJ1-3, with D possibly TRBD1 on 5 matching bases. Per the germline V gene, CDR1 is SEHNR and CDR2 is FQNEAQ (reference sequence). V shed 4 bases and J shed 1 base, with 17 bases lying between them. This CDR3 region has 17 residues. The CDR3 DNA reads TGTGCCAGCAGCTCCCCGAGGGGAGGTGCATCTGGAAACACCATATATTTT. Protein sequence: CASSSPRGGASGNTIYF.

As regards this clonotype: Germline and junction disagree at one end, which may indicate a read error. The chain is built from TRBV29-1 and TRBJ1-4; perhaps TRBD1 as D (5 bases). This CDR3 is built from 14 residues. Germline CDR1 SQVTM, CDR2 ANQGSEA. CDR3 residues: CSVCLPDTNEKLLF. CDR3 nucleotide sequence: TGCAGCGTTTGCCTCCCGGACACGAATGAAAAACTGCTTTTT.

Regarding this clonotype: A read error is possible here, since a much larger clone lies one base away. This chain uses TRBV7-9 with TRBJ2-1; 9 nucleotides agree with TRBD2. The junction had 10 bases not matched to a gene; V was cut back by 5 bases and J by 2 bases. The germline CDR1 and CDR2 sequences are SEHNR and FQNEAQ (reference sequence). CDR3 length: 17 residues. DNA for the CDR3: TGTGCCAGCAGCCGGTGGGGTGCGGGAGGGCCCTACAATGAGCAGTTCTTC. Translating it yields CASSRWGAGGPYNEQFF.

As for this clonotype: A read error is possible here, since a much larger clone lies one base away. The V call is TRBV11-3, the J call TRBJ1-2; no clear D gene. Germline lookup yields CDR1 SGHNT and CDR2 YENEEA. Between the trimmed V and J ends, which lost 4 bases and 4 bases, there was a span of 22 bases. The CDR3 is 17 residues long. CDR3 bases: TGTGCCAGCAGCTGCGCCTACGATCTCGGAAAGATCTATGGCTACACCTTC. This codes for CASSCAYDLGKIYGYTF. The variable domain in full, with the rest retrieved from reference TRBV11-3 and TRBJ1-2, is EAGVVQSPRYKIIEKKQPVAFWCNPISGHNTLYWYLQNLGQGPELLIRYENEEAVDDSQLPKDRFSAERLKGVDSTLKIQPAELGDSAVYLCASSCAYDLGKIYGYTFGSGTRLTVV.

This clonotype was seen only once. A much larger clone differs by one base, so this may be a read error. The chain employs TRBV16 and TRBJ1-2; D is uncertain. Germline lookup yields CDR1 KGHSY and CDR2 FQNENV. The CDR3 spans 17 residues. Between the trimmed V and J ends, which lost 5 bases and 4 bases, there was a span of 23 bases. CDR3 nucleotide sequence: TGTGCCAGCAGCGAGATGCTGGTCGTTAGAAAGACCTATGGCTACACCTTC. This translates into CASSEMLVVRKTYGYTF.

This rearrangement joins TRBV20-1 to TRBJ2-3, with TRBD1 as a possible D gene (5 bases). This CDR3 is built from 17 residues. V lost 0 bases and J lost 8, with 24 bases in between. Germline values: CDR1 DFQATT, CDR2 SNEGSKA (reference sequence). The CDR3 spells CSARDSRQNRWNATQYF. CDR3 in DNA: TGCAGTGCTAGAGACTCTCGACAGAATCGGTGGAACGCTACGCAGTATTTT.